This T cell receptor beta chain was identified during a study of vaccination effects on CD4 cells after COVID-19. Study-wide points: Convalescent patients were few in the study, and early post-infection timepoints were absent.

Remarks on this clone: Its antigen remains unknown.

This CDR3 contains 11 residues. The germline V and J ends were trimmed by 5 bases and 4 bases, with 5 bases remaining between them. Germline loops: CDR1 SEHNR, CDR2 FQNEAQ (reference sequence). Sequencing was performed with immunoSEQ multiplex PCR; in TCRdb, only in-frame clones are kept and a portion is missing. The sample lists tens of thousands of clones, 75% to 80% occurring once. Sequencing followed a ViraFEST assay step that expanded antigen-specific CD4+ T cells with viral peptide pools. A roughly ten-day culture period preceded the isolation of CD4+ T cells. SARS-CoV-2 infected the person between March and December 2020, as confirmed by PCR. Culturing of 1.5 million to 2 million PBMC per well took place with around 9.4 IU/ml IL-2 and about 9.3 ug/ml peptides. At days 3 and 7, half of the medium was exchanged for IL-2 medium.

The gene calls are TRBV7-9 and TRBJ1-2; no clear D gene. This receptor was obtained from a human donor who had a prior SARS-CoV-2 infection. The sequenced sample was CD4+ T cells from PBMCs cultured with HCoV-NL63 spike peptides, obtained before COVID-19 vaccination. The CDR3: CASSLLYGYTF. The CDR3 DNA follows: TGTGCCAGCAGCCTACTCTATGGCTACACCTTC.